Described below is a single T cell receptor (beta chain) sequence and its context. The antigen is undetermined. The entry originates in a study of response to subunit inactivated influenza vaccine. General observations from the study: The authors proposed limited new T cell recruitment per seasonal influenza vaccination.

CDR1 and CDR2 from the germline V gene are KGHDR and SFDVKD. V was pared by 7 bases and J by 6 bases, with 21 bases between. This CDR3 comprises 16 residues. TCRdb re-called the RT-PCR reads through MiXCR, storing one row per CDR3 protein. Of around 850,000 distinct CDR3 sequences detected, approximately 18% appear once; the ten largest clones hold under 13%. The rearrangement uses TRBV24-1 and TRBJ2-1, with D unclear. The receptor was derived from a man aged 45-65 years who received an inactivated influenza vaccine. Sequencing used PBMCs from blood, obtained roughly 5 days after vaccination. The CDR3: CATSESQVGEFNEQFF. The CDR3 DNA follows: TGTGCCACCAGCGAATCCCAGGTTGGGGAATTCAATGAGCAGTTCTTC.